These 23 T cell receptor beta chains were sequenced from one sample in a study of cytomegalovirus exposure and HLA in healthy donors. The PCR contained 60 Vbeta and 13 Jbeta primers. Assay used: immunoSEQ multiplex PCR; TCRdb lists only in-frame clones, some missing. The repertoire holds roughly 180,000 clones, 75% seen once, with less than 3% in the top ten. Sequencing was done on a sample of PBMCs. These receptors all stem from a female donor in good health and CMV-seronegative.

This chain connects TRBV19 to TRBJ1-1; D gene ambiguous. The V end lost 1 base, the J end lost 1 base, and 10 bases lay between the germline ends. The germline V gene encodes CDR1 LNHDA and CDR2 SQIVND (reference sequence). The CDR3 is 15 amino acids. CDR3 bases: TGTGCCAGTAGTATAGCTCCGGGAGCGAACACTGAAGCTTTCTTT. Amino acids: CASSIAPGANTEAFF.

The V call is TRBV7-2, the J call TRBJ2-7, with D possibly matching TRBD2 (6 bases). This CDR3 region has 14 residues. Per the germline V gene, CDR1 is SGHTA and CDR2 is FQGNSA. Trimming removed 5 bases from V and 3 bases from J, with 14 bases in between. The CDR3 region is CASSKSGRDYEQYF. In DNA, the CDR3 is TGTGCCAGCAGCAAAAGCGGGCGGGACTACGAGCAGTACTTC. Combining the CDR3 with reference TRBV7-2 and TRBJ2-7 gives the whole variable domain GAGVSQSPSNKVTEKGKDVELRCDPISGHTALYWYRQSLGQGLEFLIYFQGNSAPDKSGLPSDRFSAERTGGSVSTLTIQRTQQEDSAVYLCASSKSGRDYEQYFGPGTRLTVT.

The V gene is TRBV7-2, the J gene TRBJ1-5, with D hard to call. Germline V gives CDR1 SGHTA, CDR2 FQGNSA. The CDR3 is 19 residues long. V was trimmed by 2 bases and J by 1 base, leaving 21 bases between them. CDR3 residues: CASSLRARGTDLSNQPQHF. In nucleotides, the CDR3 is TGTGCCAGCAGCTTAAGGGCGCGGGGTACGGACTTGAGCAATCAGCCCCAGCATTTT.

This chain joins TRBV5-1 and TRBJ1-4; 8 positions match TRBD1. Germline CDR1 and CDR2: SGHRS and YFSETQ. V shed 4 bases, J shed 3 bases, and the junction held 5 bases outside the gene matches. CDR3 length: 15 residues. The CDR3 reads CASSPGTGSNEKLFF. CDR3 DNA: TGCGCCAGCAGCCCTGGGACAGGATCTAATGAAAAACTGTTTTTT. Filled out from reference TRBV5-1 and TRBJ1-4, the complete variable domain reads KAGVTQTPRYLIKTRGQQVTLSCSPISGHRSVSWYQQTPGQGLQFLFEYFSETQRNKGNFPGRFSGRQFSNSRSEMNVSTLELGDSALYLCASSPGTGSNEKLFFGSGTQLSVL.

This clone has more than one count but fewer than ten. This sequence joins TRBV19 and TRBJ2-2, with D uncertain. Germline V lookup: CDR1 LNHDA, CDR2 SQIVND (reference sequence). The CDR3 loop spans 11 amino acids. V was shortened by 6 bases and J by 7 bases, with 6 bases between the two germline ends. The CDR3 sequence is CASSLNGELFF. CDR3 sequence (DNA): TGTGCCAGTAGCCTTAACGGGGAGCTGTTTTTT. Full variable domain (remainder filled in from reference TRBV19 and TRBJ2-2): DGGITQSPKYLFRKEGQNVTLSCEQNLNHDAMYWYRQDPGQGLRLIYYSQIVNDFQKGDIAEGYSVSREKKESFPLTVTSAQKNPTAFYLCASSLNGELFFGEGSRLTVL.

The chain links TRBV2 to TRBJ2-5; 10 bases map to TRBD2. The CDR3 is made up of 15 amino acids. CDR1 is SNHLY, CDR2 FYNNEI, per germline. V lost 5 bases to trimming and J lost 9 bases; unmatched junction nucleotides: 12. The CDR3 region has the DNA TGTGCCAGCAGTCCTAGCGGGAGTAAGCGGGAGGCCCAGTACTTC. Translating gives CASSPSGSKREAQYF.

V gene TRBV2 combines with J gene TRBJ2-2; 13 bases are a match to TRBD2. The junction had 7 bases not matched to a gene; V was cut back by 6 bases and J by 6 bases. Germline V gene data show CDR1 as SNHLY and CDR2 as FYNNEI. CDR3 size: 16 residues. CDR3 nucleotide sequence: TGTGCCAGCAGACTAGGACTAGCGGGAGAACCCGGGGAGCTGTTTTTT. It codes for CASRLGLAGEPGELFF.

This clone was counted a few times. The J gene is TRBJ2-3, the V gene TRBV30, with unresolved D. Between the trimmed V and J ends, which lost 1 base and 0 bases, there was a span of 11 bases. The CDR3 runs 15 residues. The germline gives CDR1 GTSNPN, CDR2 SVGIG (reference sequence). The CDR3 here is CAWSADLVSTDTQYF. CDR3 in DNA: TGTGCCTGGAGTGCCGATCTAGTGAGCACAGATACGCAGTATTTT.

The genes are TRBV5-1 and TRBJ1-2; 9 positions agree with TRBD1. The V gene's germline CDR1 is SGHRS and CDR2 YFSETQ. This CDR3 region has 13 residues. Losses at the gene ends were 2 bases for V and 6 bases for J; bases not matched to a gene: 2. The CDR3 coding sequence is TGCGCCAGCAGCTTACGGACAGGGGATGGCTACACCTTC. Its protein product is CASSLRTGDGYTF.

The V gene is TRBV29-1, the J gene TRBJ1-1, with TRBD1 as a possible D gene (6 bases). Trimming removed 7 bases at V and 1 base at J, with 16 bases between. CDR1 is SQVTM and CDR2 is ANQGSEA in the germline V gene. This CDR3 is 14 amino acids long. CDR3 loop: CSAMGHLANTEAFF. CDR3 in DNA: TGCAGCGCCATGGGACACCTAGCGAACACTGAAGCTTTCTTT.

CDR3: CASSQDDRGAYGYTF. The DNA of the CDR3 is TGTGCCAGCAGCCAGGATGACAGGGGTGCCTATGGCTACACCTTC. The J gene is TRBJ1-2, the V gene TRBV7-9; 8 bases align to TRBD1. The length of the CDR3 is 15 residues. The V gene end was trimmed by 5 bases and the J gene end by 4 bases; junction bases not matched to a gene: 9. Germline CDR1 is SEHNR and CDR2 is FQNEAQ (reference sequence).

V and J are TRBV18 and TRBJ1-2; no firm D call. This CDR3 comprises 14 residues. The V end lost 2 bases, the J end lost 2 bases, and 9 bases lay between the germline ends. Germline-derived CDR1 and CDR2 are KGHSH and LQKENI. The CDR3 spells CASSPSADNYGYTF. The CDR3 DNA is TGTGCCAGCTCACCATCAGCGGACAACTATGGCTACACCTTC.

This clone appeared a single time. The CDR3 DNA sequence: TGTGCCTGGAGAGAGTTAGCGGGAGGCTCCGAAGAGACCCAGTACTTC. Protein sequence: CAWRELAGGSEETQYF. This chain joins TRBV30 and TRBJ2-5; 10 nucleotides agree with TRBD2. V trimming: 3 bases; J trimming: 3 bases; junction bases outside the gene matches: 10. Germline V lookup: CDR1 GTSNPN, CDR2 SVGIG (reference sequence). The CDR3 has 16 residues.

The J gene is TRBJ2-3, the V gene TRBV4-3; TRBD2 is a possible D gene (6 bases). With 1 base removed from V and 0 bases from J, the gap between germline ends came to 11 bases. Germline lookup yields CDR1 LGHNA and CDR2 YSLEER. This CDR3 contains 16 residues. CDR3: CASSQGVAASTDTQYF. DNA of the CDR3: TGCGCCAGCAGCCAAGGGGTAGCGGCTAGCACAGATACGCAGTATTTT.

This chain joins TRBV14 and TRBJ1-2; unclear D gene. Germline V gene lookup returns CDR1 SGHDN and CDR2 FVKESK. The CDR3 has 14 amino acids. Trimming cost V 1 base and J 8 bases, with 14 bases left between them. The CDR3 coding sequence is TGTGCCAGCAGCCAAGCCACGAACGTCGGGGGCTACACCTTC. Its protein is CASSQATNVGGYTF.

The genes are TRBV28 and TRBJ1-2; 8 positions agree with TRBD1. Germline CDR1 MDHEN, CDR2 SYDVKM. The ends lost 0 bases at V and 4 bases at J; junction bases unmatched: 4. The CDR3 extends over 15 amino acids. The CDR3 DNA reads TGTGCCAGCAGTTTATGGAAACAGGGGGGCTATGGCTACACCTTC. Its translation is CASSLWKQGGYGYTF.

This rearrangement joins TRBV4-3 to TRBJ2-5; 9 nucleotides match TRBD1. In germline, CDR1 is LGHNA, CDR2 YSLEER. The CDR3 covers 17 residues. The junction had 13 bases not matched to a gene; V was cut back by 5 bases and J by 3 bases. The DNA of the CDR3 is TGCGCCAGCAGCTATTCAAGGAGGGGACAGGGAGAAGAGACCCAGTACTTC. This sequence encodes CASSYSRRGQGEETQYF.

In its sample, this clone was seen once. The rearrangement uses TRBV4-1 and TRBJ2-1, with 11 bases lining up with TRBD2. With 3 bases clipped from V and 8 bases from J, the junction kept 18 bases outside the gene matches. CDR3 length: 19 amino acids. Germline V lookup: CDR1 MGHRA, CDR2 YSYEKL. This CDR3 is CASSQGPLSGRAVRDEQFF. The CDR3 region has the DNA TGCGCCAGCAGCCAGGGACCCCTTAGCGGGAGGGCCGTAAGGGATGAGCAGTTCTTC.

The rearrangement uses TRBV10-3 and TRBJ2-4, with D tentatively TRBD1 (8 bases). The CDR3 is made up of 14 amino acids. The V gene's germline CDR1 is ENHRY and CDR2 SYGVKD. V was cut by 6 bases and J by 5 bases, with 14 bases left in between. CDR3 coding DNA: TGTGCCATCAGAAACACAGGGGGGGAAAACATTCAGTACTTC. Amino acid sequence: CAIRNTGGENIQYF.

The chain carries TRBV18 and TRBJ1-2; D perhaps matches TRBD1 (5 bases). Germline lookup yields CDR1 KGHSH and CDR2 LQKENI. The V end was cut by 4 bases, the J end by 5 bases, with 14 bases between. The CDR3 is made up of 14 amino acids. CDR3: CASSQEGLGYGYTF. The CDR3 DNA is TGTGCCAGCTCACAGGAGGGGTTGGGGTATGGCTACACCTTC.

The chain uses TRBV30 and TRBJ1-2, with 9 bases aligning to TRBD1. Germline CDR1 is GTSNPN and CDR2 is SVGIG (reference sequence). V gave up 6 bases and J gave up 4 bases; unmatched junction bases: 6. This CDR3 region has 13 residues. This CDR3 reads CACQRDRAYGYTF. In nucleotides, the CDR3 is TGTGCCTGCCAGCGGGACAGGGCCTATGGCTACACCTTC.

The chain is built from TRBV4-1 and TRBJ2-7; a weak D match, TRBD2 (6 bases). CDR1 is MGHRA and CDR2 is YSYEKL in the germline V gene. The V and J ends lost 4 bases and 4 bases respectively, with 14 bases between them. The CDR3 loop spans 14 amino acids. The DNA for the CDR3 is TGCGCCAGCAGCCGGCCGGGACTGGAATACGAGCAGTACTTC. This sequence encodes CASSRPGLEYEQYF.

This sequence joins TRBV12-5 and TRBJ2-1, with TRBD2 matching over 14 bases. The junction had 7 bases not matched to a gene; V was cut back by 6 bases and J by 9 bases. The CDR3 sequence is 15 residues long. From germline, CDR1 is LGHNT and CDR2 FRNRAP. The CDR3 loop reads CASGQTSGRVGEQFF. The CDR3 bases are TGTGCTAGTGGGCAGACTAGCGGGAGGGTGGGTGAGCAGTTCTTC. The full variable domain, completed using reference TRBV12-5 and TRBJ2-1, is DARVTQTPRHKVTEMGQEVTMRCQPILGHNTVFWYRQTMMQGLELLAYFRNRAPLDDSGMPKDRFSAEMPDATLATLKIQPSEPRDSAVYFCASGQTSGRVGEQFFGPGTRLTVL.